The sequence of this T cell receptor (beta chain) was determined in a study of blood T cells in healthy people across ages. The study's findings and limits: Per million T cells, TCR beta diversity dropped about linearly as age rose.

The CDR3 length is 14 residues. In germline, CDR1 is MGHRA, CDR2 YSYEKL. Points on this clonotype: Its antigen is not identified. A much more abundant neighbour one base away suggests this may be a read error.

Alongside a J-beta primer mix, a sample-barcoded 5' primer served in a second PCR lasting about 7 to 12 cycles. TCRdb reprocessed the 5' RACE reads with MiXCR, giving one entry per CDR3 protein. The sample holds roughly 1.5 million distinct CDR3 sequences, around 40% seen once. The V call is TRBV4-1, the J call TRBJ2-3, with D perhaps matching TRBD1 (5 bases). Sequencing was carried out using blood. This clonotype originated in a woman in her late teens or twenties in good health. CDR3 nucleotides: TGCGCCAGCAGCCAAGACCATCGCACAGGTACGCAGTATTTT. Protein: CASSQDHRTGTQYF.